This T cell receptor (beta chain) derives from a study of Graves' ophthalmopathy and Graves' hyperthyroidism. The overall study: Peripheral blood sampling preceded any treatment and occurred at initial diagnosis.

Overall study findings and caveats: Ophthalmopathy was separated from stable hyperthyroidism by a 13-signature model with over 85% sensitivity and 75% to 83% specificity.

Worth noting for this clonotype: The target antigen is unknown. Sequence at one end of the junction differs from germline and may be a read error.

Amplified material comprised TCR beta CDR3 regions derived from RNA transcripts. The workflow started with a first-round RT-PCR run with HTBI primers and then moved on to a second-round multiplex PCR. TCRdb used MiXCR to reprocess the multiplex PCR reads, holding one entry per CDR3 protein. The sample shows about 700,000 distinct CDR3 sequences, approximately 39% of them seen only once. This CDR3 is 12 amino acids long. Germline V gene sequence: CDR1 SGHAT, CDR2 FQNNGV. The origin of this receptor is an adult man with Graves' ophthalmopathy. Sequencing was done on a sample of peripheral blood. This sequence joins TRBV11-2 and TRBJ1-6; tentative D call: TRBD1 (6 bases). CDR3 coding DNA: TGTGCCTGTTACAGGGTTAATTCACTCCTCCACTTT. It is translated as CACYRVNSLLHF.